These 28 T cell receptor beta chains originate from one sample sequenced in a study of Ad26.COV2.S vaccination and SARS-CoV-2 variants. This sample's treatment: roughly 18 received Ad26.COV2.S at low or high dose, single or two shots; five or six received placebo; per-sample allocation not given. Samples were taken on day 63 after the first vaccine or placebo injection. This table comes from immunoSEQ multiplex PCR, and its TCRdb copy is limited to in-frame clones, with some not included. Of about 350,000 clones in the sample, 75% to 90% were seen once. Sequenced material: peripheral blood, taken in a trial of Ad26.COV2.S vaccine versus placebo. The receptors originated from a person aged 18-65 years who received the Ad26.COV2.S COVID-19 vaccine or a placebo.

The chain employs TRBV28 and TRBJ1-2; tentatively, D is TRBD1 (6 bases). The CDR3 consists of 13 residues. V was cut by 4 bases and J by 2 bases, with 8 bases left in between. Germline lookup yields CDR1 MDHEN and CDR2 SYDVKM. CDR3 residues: CASSYQGNYGYTF. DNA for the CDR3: TGTGCCAGCAGTTACCAGGGGAACTATGGCTACACCTTC.

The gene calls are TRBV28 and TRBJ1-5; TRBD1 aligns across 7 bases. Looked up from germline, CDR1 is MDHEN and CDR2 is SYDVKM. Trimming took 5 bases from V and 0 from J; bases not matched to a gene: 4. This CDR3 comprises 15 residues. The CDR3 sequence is CASSEQGSSNQPQHF. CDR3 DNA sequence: TGTGCCAGCAGTGAACAGGGGTCTAGCAATCAGCCCCAGCATTTT.

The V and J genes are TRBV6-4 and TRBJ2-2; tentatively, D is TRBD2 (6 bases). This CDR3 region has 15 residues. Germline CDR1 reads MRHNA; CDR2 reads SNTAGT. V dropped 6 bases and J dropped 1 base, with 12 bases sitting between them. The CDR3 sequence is CASRRDGRNTGELFF. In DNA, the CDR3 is TGTGCCAGCAGACGGGACGGGAGGAACACCGGGGAGCTGTTTTTT.

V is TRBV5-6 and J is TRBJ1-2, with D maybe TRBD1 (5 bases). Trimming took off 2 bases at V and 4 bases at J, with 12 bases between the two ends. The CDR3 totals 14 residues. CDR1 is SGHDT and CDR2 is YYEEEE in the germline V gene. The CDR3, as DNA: TGTGCCAGCAGCTTTACCCAGGGTGGCTATGGCTACACCTTC. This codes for CASSFTQGGYGYTF.

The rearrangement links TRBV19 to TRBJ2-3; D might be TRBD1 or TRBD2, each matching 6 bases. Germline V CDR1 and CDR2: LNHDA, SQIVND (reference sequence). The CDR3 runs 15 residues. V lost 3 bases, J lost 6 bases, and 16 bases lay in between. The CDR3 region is CASSMIQGRIDTQYF. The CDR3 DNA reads TGTGCCAGTAGTATGATTCAGGGGAGGATTGATACGCAGTATTTT. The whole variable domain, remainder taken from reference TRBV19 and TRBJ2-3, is DGGITQSPKYLFRKEGQNVTLSCEQNLNHDAMYWYRQDPGQGLRLIYYSQIVNDFQKGDIAEGYSVSREKKESFPLTVTSAQKNPTAFYLCASSMIQGRIDTQYFGPGTRLTVL.

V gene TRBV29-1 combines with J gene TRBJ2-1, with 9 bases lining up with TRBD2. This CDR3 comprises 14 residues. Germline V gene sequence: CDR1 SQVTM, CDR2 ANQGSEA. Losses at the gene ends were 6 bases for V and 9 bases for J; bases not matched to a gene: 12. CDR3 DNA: TGCAGCGTGCCAGATTGGCGGGAGGGCCGTGAGCAGTTCTTC. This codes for CSVPDWREGREQFF.

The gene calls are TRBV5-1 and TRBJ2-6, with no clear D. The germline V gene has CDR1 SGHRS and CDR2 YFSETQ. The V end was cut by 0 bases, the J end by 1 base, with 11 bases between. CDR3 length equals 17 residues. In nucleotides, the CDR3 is TGCGCCAGCAGCTTGGATGTAGGGCTATCTGGGGCCAACGTCCTGACTTTC. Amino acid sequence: CASSLDVGLSGANVLTF.

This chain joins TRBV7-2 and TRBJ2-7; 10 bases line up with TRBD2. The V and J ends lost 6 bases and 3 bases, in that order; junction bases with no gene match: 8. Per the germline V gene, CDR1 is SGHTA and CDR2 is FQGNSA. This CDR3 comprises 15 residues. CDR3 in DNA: TGTGCCAGCAGATCCCTAGCGGGAGCCCGCTACGAGCAGTACTTC. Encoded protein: CASRSLAGARYEQYF.

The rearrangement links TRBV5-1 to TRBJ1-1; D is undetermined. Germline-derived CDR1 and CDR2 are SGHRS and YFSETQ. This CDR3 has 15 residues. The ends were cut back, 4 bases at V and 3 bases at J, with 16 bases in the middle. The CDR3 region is CASSREYLRDTEAFF. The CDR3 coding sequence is TGCGCCAGCAGCCGGGAGTACCTTCGGGACACTGAAGCTTTCTTT.

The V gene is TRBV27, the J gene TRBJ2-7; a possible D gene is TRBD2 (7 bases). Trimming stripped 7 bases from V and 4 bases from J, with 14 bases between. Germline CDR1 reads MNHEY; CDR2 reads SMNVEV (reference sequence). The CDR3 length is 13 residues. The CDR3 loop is CASTRGAGYEQYF. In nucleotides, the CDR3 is TGTGCCAGCACCCGGGGGGCGGGGTACGAGCAGTACTTC.

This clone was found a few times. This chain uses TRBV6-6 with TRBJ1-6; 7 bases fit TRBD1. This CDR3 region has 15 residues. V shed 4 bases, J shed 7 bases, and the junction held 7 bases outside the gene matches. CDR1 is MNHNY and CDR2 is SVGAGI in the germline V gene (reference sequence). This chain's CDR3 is CASSFGTAANSPLHF. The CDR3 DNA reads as TGTGCCAGCAGTTTCGGGACAGCCGCCAATTCACCCCTCCACTTT.

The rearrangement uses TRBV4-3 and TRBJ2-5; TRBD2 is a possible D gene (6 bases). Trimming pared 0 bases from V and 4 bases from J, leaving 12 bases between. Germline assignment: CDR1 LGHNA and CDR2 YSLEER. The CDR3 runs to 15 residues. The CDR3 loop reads CASSQDGQGGETQYF. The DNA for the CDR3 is TGCGCCAGCAGCCAAGACGGTCAGGGAGGAGAGACCCAGTACTTC.

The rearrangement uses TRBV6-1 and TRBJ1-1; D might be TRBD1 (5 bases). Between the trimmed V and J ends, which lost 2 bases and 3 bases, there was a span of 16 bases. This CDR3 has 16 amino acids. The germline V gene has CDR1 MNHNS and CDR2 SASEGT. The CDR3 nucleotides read TGTGCCAGCAGTGAACCCCAGGGAACAAGGGACACTGAAGCTTTCTTT. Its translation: CASSEPQGTRDTEAFF.

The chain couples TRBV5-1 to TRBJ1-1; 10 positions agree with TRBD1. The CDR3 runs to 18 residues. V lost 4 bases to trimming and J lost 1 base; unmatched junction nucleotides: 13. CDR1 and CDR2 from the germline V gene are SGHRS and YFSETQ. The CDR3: CASSPWPSGQGGNTEAFF. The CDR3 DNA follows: TGCGCCAGCAGCCCCTGGCCCTCCGGACAGGGGGGGAACACTGAAGCTTTCTTT.

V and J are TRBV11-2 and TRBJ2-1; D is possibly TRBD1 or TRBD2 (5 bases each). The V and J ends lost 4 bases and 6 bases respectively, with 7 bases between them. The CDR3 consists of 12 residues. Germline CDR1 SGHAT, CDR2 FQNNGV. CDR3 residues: CASSWGTNEQFF. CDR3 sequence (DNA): TGTGCCAGCAGCTGGGGGACCAATGAGCAGTTCTTC. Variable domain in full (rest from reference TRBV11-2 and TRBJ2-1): EAGVAQSPRYKIIEKRQSVAFWCNPISGHATLYWYQQILGQGPKLLIQFQNNGVVDDSQLPKDRFSAERLKGVDSTLKIQPAKLEDSAVYLCASSWGTNEQFFGPGTRLTVL.

The CDR3 DNA follows: TGTGCCAGTAGTATAGATCGGTACAGCGAGCAGTTCTTC. Translation: CASSIDRYSEQFF. This chain links TRBV19 with TRBJ2-1, with unresolved D. Germline loops: CDR1 LNHDA, CDR2 SQIVND (reference sequence). The CDR3 loop spans 13 amino acids. Trimming removed 0 bases from V and 10 bases from J, with 10 bases in between.

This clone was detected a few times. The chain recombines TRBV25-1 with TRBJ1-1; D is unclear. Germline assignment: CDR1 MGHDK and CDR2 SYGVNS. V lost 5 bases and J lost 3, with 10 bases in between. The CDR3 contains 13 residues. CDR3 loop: CASSTSWDTEAFF. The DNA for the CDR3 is TGTGCCAGCAGTACCTCTTGGGACACTGAAGCTTTCTTT. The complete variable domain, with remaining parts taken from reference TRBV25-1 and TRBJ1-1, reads EADIYQTPRYLVIGTGKKITLECSQTMGHDKMYWYQQDPGMELHLIHYSYGVNSTEKGDLSSESTVSRIRTEHFPLTLESARPSHTSQYLCASSTSWDTEAFFGQGTRLTVV.

As DNA, the CDR3 is TGTGCCAGCAGCGCGCGCTACGAGCAGTACTTC. Its protein product is CASSARYEQYF. The V call is TRBV11-2, the J call TRBJ2-7, with no clear D. Germline V lookup: CDR1 SGHAT, CDR2 FQNNGV. This CDR3 spans 11 amino acids. The germline V and J ends were trimmed by 5 bases and 3 bases, with 5 bases remaining between them.

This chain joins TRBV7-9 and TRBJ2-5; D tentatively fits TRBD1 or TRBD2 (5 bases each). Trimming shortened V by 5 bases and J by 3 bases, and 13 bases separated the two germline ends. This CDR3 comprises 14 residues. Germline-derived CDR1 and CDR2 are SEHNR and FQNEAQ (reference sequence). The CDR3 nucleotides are TGTGCCAGCAGCATGTTGATGGGGGAAGAGACCCAGTACTTC. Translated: CASSMLMGEETQYF.

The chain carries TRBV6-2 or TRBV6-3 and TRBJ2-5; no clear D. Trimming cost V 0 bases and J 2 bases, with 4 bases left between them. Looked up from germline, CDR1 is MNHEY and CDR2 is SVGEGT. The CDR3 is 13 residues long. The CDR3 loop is CASSYSRQETQYF. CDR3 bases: TGTGCCAGCAGTTACTCGCGGCAAGAGACCCAGTACTTC.

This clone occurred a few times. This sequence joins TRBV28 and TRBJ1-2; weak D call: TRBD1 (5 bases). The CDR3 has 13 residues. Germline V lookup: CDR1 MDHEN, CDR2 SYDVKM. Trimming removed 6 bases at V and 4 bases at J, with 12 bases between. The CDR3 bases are TGTGCCAGCAGCCGAGACAGTCCCTATGGCTACACCTTC. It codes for CASSRDSPYGYTF.

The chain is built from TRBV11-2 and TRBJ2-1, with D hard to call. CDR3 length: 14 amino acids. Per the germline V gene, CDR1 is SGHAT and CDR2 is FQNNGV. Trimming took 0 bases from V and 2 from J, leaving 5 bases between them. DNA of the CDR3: TGTGCCAGCAGCTTAGATAGGCCCTACAATGAGCAGTTCTTC. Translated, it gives CASSLDRPYNEQFF.

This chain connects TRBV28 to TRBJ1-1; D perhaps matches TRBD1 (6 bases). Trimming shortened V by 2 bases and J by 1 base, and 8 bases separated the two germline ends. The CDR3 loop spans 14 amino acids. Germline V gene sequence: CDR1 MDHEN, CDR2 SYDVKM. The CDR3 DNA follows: TGTGCCAGCAGTTTAACGACAGGGAACACTGAAGCTTTCTTT. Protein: CASSLTTGNTEAFF.

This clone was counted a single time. CDR3 coding DNA: TGTGCCAGCAGCCAGGCCATGGGGGTTACCGAAGAGACCCAGTACTTC. This codes for CASSQAMGVTEETQYF. The chain combines TRBV14 with TRBJ2-5; either TRBD1 or TRBD2 may supply D (5 bases each). The CDR3 runs 16 residues. CDR1 and CDR2 from the germline V gene are SGHDN and FVKESK. The V gene lost 3 bases and the J gene lost 3 bases, with 17 bases spanning the gap.

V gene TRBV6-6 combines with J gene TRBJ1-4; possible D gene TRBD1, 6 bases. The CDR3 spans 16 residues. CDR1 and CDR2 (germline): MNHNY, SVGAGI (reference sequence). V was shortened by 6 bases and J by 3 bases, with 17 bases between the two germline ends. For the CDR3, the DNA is TGTGCCAGCAGCCACAGACAGGTCGGGTCTAATGAAAAACTGTTTTTT. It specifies CASSHRQVGSNEKLFF.

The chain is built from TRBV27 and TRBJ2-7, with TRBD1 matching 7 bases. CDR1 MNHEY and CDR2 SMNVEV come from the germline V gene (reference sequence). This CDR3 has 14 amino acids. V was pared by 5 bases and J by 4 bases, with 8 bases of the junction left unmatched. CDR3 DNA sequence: TGTGCCAGCAGTCGACAGGGTTTGGGTTACGAGCAGTACTTC. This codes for CASSRQGLGYEQYF.

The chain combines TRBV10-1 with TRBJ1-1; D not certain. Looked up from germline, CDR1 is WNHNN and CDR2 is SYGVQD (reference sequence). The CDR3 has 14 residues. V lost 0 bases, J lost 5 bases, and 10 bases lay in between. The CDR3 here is CASSESLAGTEAFF. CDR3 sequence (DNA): TGCGCCAGCAGTGAGTCGCTTGCGGGAACTGAAGCTTTCTTT.

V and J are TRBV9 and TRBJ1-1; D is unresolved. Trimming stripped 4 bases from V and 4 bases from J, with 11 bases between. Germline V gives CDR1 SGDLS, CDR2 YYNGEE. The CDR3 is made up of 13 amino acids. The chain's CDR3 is CASSPTTVTEAFF. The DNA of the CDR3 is TGTGCCAGCAGCCCAACAACCGTCACTGAAGCTTTCTTT.